The clone carrying this TCR beta chain was counted only a few times. The sample is drawn from a study of graft-versus-host responses after intestinal transplantation. Study background: Among the recipients, transplants were multivisceral, liver-intestinal, or isolated intestinal.

TCRdb's table, derived via immunoSEQ multiplex PCR, lists solely in-frame clones and lacks some. The sample lists 4,300 or so clones, 25% to 35% occurring once. The researchers put some 200,000 CFSE-labeled responder cells into plates with some 200,000 irradiated, violet-dye-labeled stimulator cells. Trimming took 2 bases from V and 3 from J, leaving 8 bases between them. Germline lookup yields CDR1 MGHRA and CDR2 YSYEKL. The CDR3 totals 15 residues. Study-wide results and caveats: Present in recipient marrow, GvH clones included some that appeared first in ileum or blood.

The sequence was collected from a human patient who was an organ donor for intestinal transplantation. Sequenced material: alloreactive CD8+ T cells from a mixed lymphocyte reaction culture, taken before transplantation. The subset is: CFSE-low proliferating T cells sorted from roughly six-day pre-transplant mixed lymphocyte reaction (GvH or HvG direction). The J gene is TRBJ1-6, the V gene TRBV4-1; no clear D. CDR3 sequence (DNA): TGCGCCAGCAGCCAATTAGCAGACTATAATTCACCCCTCCACTTT. This gives the protein CASSQLADYNSPLHF.